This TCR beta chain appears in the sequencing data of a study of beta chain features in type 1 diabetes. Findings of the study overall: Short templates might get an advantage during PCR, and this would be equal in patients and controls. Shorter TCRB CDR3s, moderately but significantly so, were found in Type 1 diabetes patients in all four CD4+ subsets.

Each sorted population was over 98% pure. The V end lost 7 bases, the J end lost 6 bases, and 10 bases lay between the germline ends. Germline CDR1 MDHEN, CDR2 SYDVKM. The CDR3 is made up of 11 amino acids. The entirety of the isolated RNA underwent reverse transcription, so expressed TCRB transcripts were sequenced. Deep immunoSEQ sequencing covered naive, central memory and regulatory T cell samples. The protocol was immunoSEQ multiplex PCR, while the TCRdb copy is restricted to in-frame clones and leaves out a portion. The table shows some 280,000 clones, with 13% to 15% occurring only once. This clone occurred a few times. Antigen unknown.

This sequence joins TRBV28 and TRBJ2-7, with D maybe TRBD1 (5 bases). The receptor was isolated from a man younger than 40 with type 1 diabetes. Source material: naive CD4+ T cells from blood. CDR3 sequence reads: CASMGQFEQYF. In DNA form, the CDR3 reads TGTGCCAGCATGGGGCAGTTCGAGCAGTACTTC.